Listed below are T cell receptor beta chains from one sample, sequenced in a study of sequential checkpoint blockade in melanoma. Clones were read by immunoSEQ multiplex PCR, and TCRdb kept only the in-frame ones, dropping some. This table holds 12,000 or so clones, 70% to 85% found once. The sequencing here drew on CD8+ T cells sorted from blood (inferred from file names), taken from a patient given nivolumab and ipilimumab in sequence. The receptors shown here come from a human donor with melanoma. The CDR3 runs from the conserved cysteine through the conserved F or W. Each record gives: V gene, clone size, D gene, J gene, CDR3 protein, CDR3 DNA. D genes are given only for firm matches. Rows give clone size only sometimes, using once, few, many, or a class for an expanded clone.

TRBV27	few	TRBD1	TRBJ1-5	CASSRTGVNQPQHF	TGTGCCAGCAGTAGGACAGGGGTAAATCAGCCCCAGCATTTT
TRBV5-6	NA	NA	TRBJ1-6	CASSSLQGTNSPLHF	TGTGCCAGCAGCTCCTTACAGGGAACAAATTCACCCCTCCACTTT
TRBV27	NA	NA	TRBJ1-2	CASSLGGSLNYGYTF	TGTGCCAGCAGTTTAGGAGGGTCCCTTAACTATGGCTACACCTTC
TRBV6-1	once	NA	TRBJ1-1	CASSEWLMNTEAFF	TGTGCCAGCAGTGAATGGCTCATGAACACTGAAGCTTTCTTT
TRBV19	NA	NA	TRBJ1-1	CASTSGMFWGDTEAFF	TGTGCCAGTACCTCGGGAATGTTTTGGGGGGACACTGAAGCTTTCTTT
TRBV19	NA	TRBD1	TRBJ2-3	CASSPPTGVGTDTQYF	TGTGCCAGTAGTCCTCCCACAGGGGTAGGCACAGATACGCAGTATTTT
TRBV30	NA	TRBD2	TRBJ2-7	CAWRGGYEQYF	TGTGCCTGGAGGGGGGGGTACGAGCAGTACTTC
TRBV27	once	NA	TRBJ2-7	CASSVRGPYEQYF	TGTGCCAGCAGTGTAAGGGGCCCCTACGAGCAGTACTTC
TRBV19	NA	NA	TRBJ2-3	CASSILRGTDTQYF	TGTGCCAGTAGTATATTAAGGGGGACAGATACGCAGTATTTT
TRBV9	NA	NA	TRBJ2-1	CASSPSYNEQFF	TGTGCCAGCAGCCCGTCCTACAATGAGCAGTTCTTC
TRBV5-1	NA	NA	TRBJ2-1	CASSLVSSDEQFF	TGCGCCAGCAGCTTGGTTTCTAGTGATGAGCAGTTCTTC
TRBV5-1	once	TRBD2	TRBJ2-1	CASSLSAGGRNEQFF	TGCGCCAGCAGCTTATCAGCGGGAGGTAGGAATGAGCAGTTCTTC
TRBV5-6	NA	NA	TRBJ1-1	CASSPRPGVEAFF	TGTGCCAGCAGCCCACGCCCAGGGGTTGAAGCTTTCTTT
TRBV4-1	NA	NA	TRBJ2-5	CASSQGVPLVGQRGETQYF	TGCGCCAGCAGCCAAGGTGTTCCCTTAGTTGGACAGAGGGGAGAGACCCAGTACTTC
TRBV19	NA	NA	TRBJ2-7	CASSIDRSYEQYF	TGTGCCAGTAGTATAGATCGCAGTTACGAGCAGTACTTC
TRBV28	NA	NA	TRBJ2-2	CASSPWTKGNTGELFF	TGTGCCAGCAGTCCTTGGACTAAGGGCAACACCGGGGAGCTGTTTTTT
TRBV15	NA	NA	TRBJ1-5	CATSRDRSEASNQPQHF	TGTGCCACCAGCAGAGATAGGAGCGAAGCTAGCAATCAGCCCCAGCATTTT